The 13 T cell receptor beta chains below all came from one sample that was sequenced in a study of blood T cell repertoires in COVID-19. TCRdb's copy holds only in-frame clones and misses some; the assay was immunoSEQ multiplex PCR. The sample comprises approximately 300,000 clones, 90% to 95% of which are singletons, and roughly 3.6% rests with the top ten. Material for sequencing was PBMCs or T cells enriched from blood (not recorded which). These receptor sequences come from a woman aged 25 to 39 who had been exposed to COVID-19.

The chain recombines TRBV18 with TRBJ2-7, with 12 bases matching TRBD1. Trimming at V came to 2 bases and at J to 7 bases, leaving 6 bases not matched to a gene. Germline values: CDR1 KGHSH, CDR2 LQKENI. The CDR3 has 15 residues. As DNA, the CDR3 is TGTGCCAGCTCACCAGCGGGACAGGGGGCGGGAGAGCAGTACTTC. Residues: CASSPAGQGAGEQYF.

V and J are TRBV7-9 and TRBJ1-4; no clear D. The CDR3 has 16 residues. The germline CDR1 and CDR2 sequences are SEHNR and FQNEAQ (reference sequence). Trimming left V 6 bases short and J 8 bases short, with 22 bases between. In nucleotides, the CDR3 is TGTGCCAGCAGAAAGTCCGTCGACGCGCTCAGGGAAAAACTGTTTTTT. Its translation is CASRKSVDALREKLFF.

The chain has TRBV27 and TRBJ1-2; D remains unclear. Trimming took 0 bases from V and 3 from J, leaving 8 bases between them. CDR3 length: 14 amino acids. Germline lookup yields CDR1 MNHEY and CDR2 SMNVEV (reference sequence). The CDR3 spells CASSLSTAHYGYTF. The CDR3 bases are TGTGCCAGCAGTTTATCTACAGCCCACTATGGCTACACCTTC.

The chain carries TRBV2 and TRBJ1-2; 7 bases agree with TRBD1. CDR1 SNHLY and CDR2 FYNNEI come from the germline V gene. The CDR3 covers 11 residues. V dropped 7 bases and J dropped 8; count of bases not matched to a gene: 4. The CDR3 DNA reads TGTGCCAGCAAGGGGGCTAGGGGCTACACCTTC. Translating it yields CASKGARGYTF. The whole variable domain, remainder taken from reference TRBV2 and TRBJ1-2, is EPEVTQTPSHQVTQMGQEVILRCVPISNHLYFYWYRQILGQKVEFLVSFYNNEISEKSEIFDDQFSVERPDGSNFTLKIRSTKLEDSAMYFCASKGARGYTFGSGTRLTVV.

The V gene is TRBV5-4, the J gene TRBJ1-1; 7 positions agree with TRBD1. This CDR3 region has 16 residues. V trimming: 0 bases; J trimming: 5 bases; junction bases outside the gene matches: 10. Germline V gene sequence: CDR1 SGHNT, CDR2 YYREEE (reference sequence). The CDR3 sequence is CASSLDRGQGWTEAFF. For the CDR3, the DNA is TGTGCCAGCAGCTTGGACAGGGGCCAGGGATGGACTGAAGCTTTCTTT.

The sample holds one count of this clone. The chain links TRBV7-7 to TRBJ2-5; 7 bases are a match to TRBD1. J lost 5 bases, V lost 1 base, and 7 bases had no gene match. Per the germline V gene, CDR1 is SSHAT and CDR2 is FNYEAQ (reference sequence). This CDR3 spans 15 amino acids. In nucleotides, the CDR3 is TGTGCCAGCAGCTTAGAGCCGGGACAGTGGGAGACCCAGTACTTC. This gives the protein CASSLEPGQWETQYF.

In its sample, this clone was seen a few times. V and J are TRBV7-9 and TRBJ1-5; D call uncertain. This CDR3 has 15 residues. The germline V gene has CDR1 SEHNR and CDR2 FQNEAQ (reference sequence). The V end lost 3 bases, the J end lost 5 bases, and 14 bases lay between the germline ends. CDR3 in amino acids: CASSFGELIYQPQHF. The DNA for the CDR3 is TGTGCCAGCAGCTTCGGGGAGCTGATTTATCAGCCCCAGCATTTT. Supplemented by reference TRBV7-9 and TRBJ1-5, the full variable domain reads DTGVSQNPRHKITKRGQNVTFRCDPISEHNRLYWYRQTLGQGPEFLTYFQNEAQLEKSRLLSDRFSAERPKGSFSTLEIQRTEQGDSAMYLCASSFGELIYQPQHFGDGTRLSIL.

The chain couples TRBV7-7 to TRBJ2-7, with 9 bases that match TRBD1. The CDR3 has 17 amino acids. The junction had 12 bases not matched to a gene; V was cut back by 5 bases and J by 1 base. Germline CDR1 and CDR2: SSHAT and FNYEAQ (reference sequence). In nucleotides, the CDR3 is TGTGCCAGCAGCCGTTCCGGGACAGGGCACCCTTCCTACGAGCAGTACTTC. Amino acid sequence: CASSRSGTGHPSYEQYF.

In nucleotides, the CDR3 is TGTGCCAGCAGCTTTTCACAGAACACTGAAGCTTTCTTT. As protein: CASSFSQNTEAFF. V is TRBV11-3 and J is TRBJ1-1; D uncertain. Germline assignment: CDR1 SGHNT and CDR2 YENEEA. The CDR3 has 13 residues. Trimming took off 3 bases at V and 1 base at J, with 6 bases between the two ends.

The V gene is TRBV6-5, the J gene TRBJ1-5; no clear D. Germline V gene sequence: CDR1 MNHEY, CDR2 SVGAGI. The V and J ends lost 6 bases and 0 bases respectively, with 12 bases between them. The CDR3 extends over 15 amino acids. In nucleotides, the CDR3 is TGTGCCAGCAGCTCCTCCGGGAATAGCAATCAGCCCCAGCATTTT. It codes for CASSSSGNSNQPQHF.

The sample holds one count of this clone. Other DNA sequences in this specimen translate into the identical CDR3. The chain has TRBV5-4 and TRBJ2-7, with D hard to call. This CDR3 has 13 amino acids. Trimming removed 1 base at V and 1 base at J, with 6 bases between. CDR1 is SGHNT, CDR2 YYREEE, per germline (reference sequence). In nucleotides, the CDR3 is TGTGCCAGCAGCTTGCAGGTTTCCTACGAGCAGTACTTC. This sequence encodes CASSLQVSYEQYF.

The CDR3 DNA sequence: TGTGCCAGCAGCCTTCTATCCGCCGGGACCGGGGAGCTGTTTTTT. It yields the protein CASSLLSAGTGELFF. The rearrangement uses TRBV5-4 and TRBJ2-2; no reliable D call. Between the trimmed V and J ends, which lost 4 bases and 5 bases, there was a span of 15 bases. This CDR3 is 15 amino acids long. CDR1 is SGHNT, CDR2 YYREEE, per germline (reference sequence).

V usage is TRBV10-1 and J usage is TRBJ1-2, with D unresolved. Looked up from germline, CDR1 is WNHNN and CDR2 is SYGVQD (reference sequence). With 4 bases removed from V and 3 bases from J, the gap between germline ends came to 9 bases. This CDR3 has 13 residues. The chain's CDR3 is CASSGRAHYGYTF. The CDR3 bases are TGCGCCAGCAGTGGGAGGGCCCACTATGGCTACACCTTC.